This T cell receptor (beta chain) was captured in a study of T cell responses to AZD1222 COVID-19 vaccine. Study conclusions and caveats: Distributed over spike, vaccine-associated CD4 TCRs predominated at 160-218 and 743-854. The number of AZD1222 recipients seropositive at baseline was only 5 to 7.

The protocol was immunoSEQ multiplex PCR, while the TCRdb copy is restricted to in-frame clones and leaves out a portion. The data show more than 70,000 clones, just over 85% seen once. In the case of this clone: As yet, its antigen is unknown.

Per the germline V gene, CDR1 is SGDLS and CDR2 is YYNGEE. The CDR3 extends over 16 amino acids. Trimming pared 4 bases from V and 3 bases from J, leaving 17 bases between. Source: peripheral blood, taken on day 0 of AZD1222 vaccination. The chain joins TRBV9 to TRBJ2-1; D call uncertain. The sequence was obtained from an adult in good health. The DNA for the CDR3 is TGTGCCAGCAGCTTCATAGCAGAGTCCCGCTACAATGAGCAGTTCTTC. Translated: CASSFIAESRYNEQFF.